The clone carrying this T cell receptor (beta chain) came up a few times. Its specificity is unknown. This CDR3 is 15 amino acids long. Trimming removed 4 bases from V and 5 bases from J, with 17 bases in between. Germline-derived CDR1 and CDR2 are MDHEN and SYDVKM. These data belong to a study of T cell repertoires in cytomegalovirus infection. Background on the study: Indications of both CMV infection and matching HLA type were provided by public TCR beta signatures.

TCRdb reprocessed the reads via MiXCR and lists one record per CDR3 protein. The profile shows around 300,000 distinct CDR3 sequences, 25% of them singletons. The genes are TRBV28 and TRBJ1-1; no clear D. The material was cultured PBMCs, obtained from culture after CMV antigen stimulation. This receptor was taken from a human donor in good health (CMV status not recorded). Some clones in this sample may be carry-over from other donors' samples. The CDR3: CASSSYGVLRTEAFF. Written as DNA, the CDR3 is TGTGCCAGCAGTTCCTACGGGGTGTTAAGAACTGAAGCTTTCTTT.